Detailed here is one TCR beta chain. Its antigen is not known. The PCR employed 60 Vbeta primers together with 13 Jbeta primers. Sequenced by immunoSEQ multiplex PCR; TCRdb stores in-frame clones only, minus some. This sample carries more than 100,000 clones, roughly 71% of them seen once, and the ten largest clones take about 6%. These data come from a study of cytomegalovirus exposure and HLA in healthy donors. Study-wide results and limits: Prediction of most subjects' HLA-A and HLA-B alleles by TCR beta sequences was reportedly accurate.

After removal of 3 bases from V and 1 base from J, the junction contained 10 bases not matched to a gene. The germline V gene encodes CDR1 GTSNPN and CDR2 SVGIG (reference sequence). The CDR3 has 18 amino acids. Sample: PBMCs. The clonotype originates from a woman aged 45-65 years in good health and CMV-seropositive. The chain uses TRBV30 and TRBJ1-5; 12 bases are a match to TRBD1. CDR3 in DNA: TGTGCCTGGAGCGCCGGGACAGGGGGCCTCTCCAGCAATCAGCCCCAGCATTTT. Translated, it gives CAWSAGTGGLSSNQPQHF.